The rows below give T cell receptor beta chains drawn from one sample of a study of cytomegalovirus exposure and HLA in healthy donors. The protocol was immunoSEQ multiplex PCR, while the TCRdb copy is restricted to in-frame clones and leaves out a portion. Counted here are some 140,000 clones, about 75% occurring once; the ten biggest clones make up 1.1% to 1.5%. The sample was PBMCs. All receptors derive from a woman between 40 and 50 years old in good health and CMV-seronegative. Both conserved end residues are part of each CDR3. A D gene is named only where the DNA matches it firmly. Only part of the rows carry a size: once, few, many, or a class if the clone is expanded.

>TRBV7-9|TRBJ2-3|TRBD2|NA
CASSLMRGGTDTQYF
TGTGCCAGCAGCTTAATGCGGGGGGGCACAGATACGCAGTATTTT
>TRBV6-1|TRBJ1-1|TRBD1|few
CASSESIDPGQMNTEAFF
TGTGCCAGCAGTGAATCTATCGATCCGGGACAGATGAACACTGAAGCTTTCTTT
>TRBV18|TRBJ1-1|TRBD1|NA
CASSLQGQDTEAFF
TGTGCCAGCTCACTACAGGGGCAGGACACTGAAGCTTTCTTT
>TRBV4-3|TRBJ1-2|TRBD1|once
CASSQTPGQGPGYTF
TGCGCCAGCAGCCAGACGCCGGGACAGGGGCCCGGCTACACCTTC
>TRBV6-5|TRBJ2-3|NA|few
CASRPGIWGVDTQYF
TGTGCCAGCAGACCCGGTATCTGGGGGGTAGATACGCAGTATTTT
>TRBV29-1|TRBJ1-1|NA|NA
CSVDRENTEAFF
TGCAGCGTTGACCGGGAGAACACTGAAGCTTTCTTT
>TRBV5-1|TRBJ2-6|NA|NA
CASSFTGSPGANVLTF
TGCGCCAGCAGCTTTACAGGGAGTCCTGGGGCCAACGTCCTGACTTTC
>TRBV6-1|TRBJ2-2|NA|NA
CASSEAAGWFPGELFF
TGTGCCAGCAGTGAAGCGGCGGGGTGGTTCCCCGGGGAGCTGTTTTTT
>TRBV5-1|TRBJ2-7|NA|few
CASSLTPSRGSYEQYF
TGCGCCAGCAGCTTGACCCCCAGCAGGGGCTCCTACGAGCAGTACTTC
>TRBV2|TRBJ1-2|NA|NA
CASSLGGYGYTF
TGTGCCAGCAGTCTCGGGGGATATGGCTACACCTTC
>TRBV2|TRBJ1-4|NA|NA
CASRRSPSEKLFF
TGTGCCAGCAGAAGGTCCCCTAGTGAAAAACTGTTTTTT
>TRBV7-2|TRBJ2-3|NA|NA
CASSSRGESTQYF
TGTGCCAGCAGCTCCAGGGGTGAGAGTACGCAGTATTTT
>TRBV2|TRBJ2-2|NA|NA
CASQQNANTGELFF
TGTGCCAGCCAACAGAACGCGAACACCGGGGAGCTGTTTTTT
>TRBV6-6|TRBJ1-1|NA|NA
CASSRTARNTEAFF
TGTGCCAGCAGTCGCACTGCCCGGAACACTGAAGCTTTCTTT
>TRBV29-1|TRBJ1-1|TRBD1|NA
CSVEAQGAQVAEAFF
TGCAGCGTTGAAGCACAGGGGGCGCAAGTGGCTGAAGCTTTCTTT
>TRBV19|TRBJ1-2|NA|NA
CASSIGDTRYGYTF
TGTGCCAGTAGTATCGGGGACACACGTTATGGCTACACCTTC
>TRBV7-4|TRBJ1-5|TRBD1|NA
CASSFRPHRGLRAVEPQHF
TGTGCCAGCAGCTTCCGCCCCCACAGGGGGCTGAGGGCTGTTGAGCCCCAGCATTTT
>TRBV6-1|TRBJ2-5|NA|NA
CASRNRQQETQYF
TGTGCCAGCAGGAACCGACAGCAAGAGACCCAGTACTTC
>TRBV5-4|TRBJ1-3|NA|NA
CASSLGGQAGNTIYF
TGTGCCAGCAGCTTGGGGGGGCAAGCTGGAAACACCATATATTTT
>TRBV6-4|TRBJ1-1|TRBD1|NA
CASSPTGTTEAFF
TGTGCCAGCAGCCCGACAGGGACTACTGAAGCTTTCTTT
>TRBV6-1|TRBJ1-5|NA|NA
CASRQGDQPQHF
TGTGCCAGCAGACAGGGAGATCAGCCCCAGCATTTT
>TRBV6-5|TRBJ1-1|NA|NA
CASRRGGEAFF
TGTGCCAGCAGACGCGGGGGGGAAGCTTTCTTT
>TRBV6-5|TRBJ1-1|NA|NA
CASSRYRGNTEAFF
TGTGCCAGCAGCCGCTACCGGGGGAACACTGAAGCTTTCTTT
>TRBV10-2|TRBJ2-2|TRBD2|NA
CASKTSGPQGTGELFF
TGCGCCAGCAAGACTAGCGGGCCGCAGGGGACCGGGGAGCTGTTTTTT
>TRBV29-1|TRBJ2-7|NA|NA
CSVEPSGAYEQYF
TGCAGCGTTGAACCCTCAGGGGCCTACGAGCAGTACTTC
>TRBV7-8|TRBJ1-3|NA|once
CASSLNTGSGNTIYF
TGTGCCAGCAGCTTAAATACGGGCTCTGGAAACACCATATATTTT
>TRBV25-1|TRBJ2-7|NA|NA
CASSEGGLEQYF
TGTGCCAGCAGTGAGGGGGGGCTCGAGCAGTACTTC
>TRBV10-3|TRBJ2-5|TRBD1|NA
CAIRRTGGRQETQYF
TGTGCCATCAGGAGGACAGGGGGAAGACAAGAGACCCAGTACTTC
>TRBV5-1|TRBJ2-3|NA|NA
CASRRLGGLGTDTQYF
TGCGCCAGCAGACGTCTCGGGGGGCTTGGCACAGATACGCAGTATTTT
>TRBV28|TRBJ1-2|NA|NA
CASSLRVAGYTF
TGTGCCAGCAGTTTGAGGGTGGCTGGCTACACCTTC
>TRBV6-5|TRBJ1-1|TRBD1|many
CASRTGETEAFF
TGTGCCAGTCGTACAGGGGAGACTGAAGCTTTCTTT
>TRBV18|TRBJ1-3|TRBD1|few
CASSPILGQAARNTIYF
TGTGCCAGCTCACCGATCCTTGGACAGGCCGCTAGAAACACCATATATTTT
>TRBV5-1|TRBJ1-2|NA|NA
CASSLGGEGSYTF
TGCGCCAGCAGCTTGGGCGGGGAGGGTAGCTACACCTTC
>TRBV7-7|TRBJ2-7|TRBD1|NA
CASSTGTGGNEQYF
TGTGCCAGCAGCACGGGGACAGGGGGCAACGAGCAGTACTTC
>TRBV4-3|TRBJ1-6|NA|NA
CASSQDWSKNSPLHF
TGCGCCAGCAGCCAAGATTGGAGTAAGAATTCACCCCTCCACTTT
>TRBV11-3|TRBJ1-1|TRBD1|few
CASSFGTGSNTEAFF
TGTGCCAGCAGCTTCGGGACAGGGTCGAACACTGAAGCTTTCTTT
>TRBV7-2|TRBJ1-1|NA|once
CASSLEGGSTEAFF
TGTGCCAGCAGCTTAGAAGGGGGTTCCACTGAAGCTTTCTTT
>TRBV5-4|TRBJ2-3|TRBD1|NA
CASSRDRGHTDTQYF
TGTGCCAGCAGCCGGGACAGGGGGCACACAGATACGCAGTATTTT
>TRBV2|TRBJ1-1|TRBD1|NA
CASSAQGSMNTEAFF
TGTGCCAGCAGTGCACAGGGGTCGATGAACACTGAAGCTTTCTTT
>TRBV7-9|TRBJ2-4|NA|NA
CASSLSPTTNIQYF
TGTGCCAGCAGCTTATCACCAACTACCAACATTCAGTACTTC
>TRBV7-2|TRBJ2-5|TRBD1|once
CASSFTWTGTETQYF
TGTGCCAGCAGTTTTACCTGGACAGGGACGGAGACCCAGTACTTC
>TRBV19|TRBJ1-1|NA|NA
CASSPGRGDGAFF
TGTGCCAGTAGTCCCGGTCGCGGGGATGGGGCTTTCTTT